Following are 10 T cell receptor beta chains from one sample sequenced in a study of blood T cell repertoires in COVID-19. TCRdb keeps only in-frame clones here, not all; method: immunoSEQ multiplex PCR. Of roughly 190,000 clones listed, roughly 89% are singletons. Material: PBMCs or T cells enriched from blood (not recorded which). All receptors come from a woman under 40 who had been exposed to COVID-19.

This rearrangement joins TRBV7-2 to TRBJ1-6; no firm D call. V lost 5 bases, J lost 7 bases, and 9 bases lay in between. The CDR3 runs to 13 residues. Germline CDR1 reads SGHTA; CDR2 reads FQGNSA. The CDR3 is CASSPMMNSPLHF. CDR3 DNA: TGTGCCAGCAGCCCTATGATGAATTCACCCCTCCACTTT.

This chain connects TRBV7-9 to TRBJ2-2; D perhaps matches TRBD2 (6 bases). The germline gives CDR1 SEHNR, CDR2 FQNEAQ (reference sequence). CDR3 size: 13 residues. Trimming stripped 2 bases from V and 13 bases from J, with 14 bases between. CDR3 DNA: TGTGCCAGCAGCTTAAACGGGTTGGAGGGGCTGTTTTTT. Translation gives CASSLNGLEGLFF.

The chain recombines TRBV10-3 with TRBJ1-2, with D possibly matching TRBD1 (5 bases). The CDR3 is 13 amino acids. Germline values: CDR1 ENHRY, CDR2 SYGVKD. The ends were cut back, 3 bases at V and 6 bases at J, with 11 bases in the middle. The CDR3 sequence: CAISDGGVNGYTF. The CDR3, as DNA: TGTGCCATCAGTGACGGGGGGGTCAATGGCTACACCTTC.

The V and J genes are TRBV2 and TRBJ1-5, with TRBD1 as a possible D gene (5 bases). V lost 7 bases and J 5 bases, leaving 12 bases between the germline ends. The CDR3 is made up of 13 amino acids. Germline V gene lookup returns CDR1 SNHLY and CDR2 FYNNEI. CDR3 nucleotides: TGTGCCAGCACTCGGGGGTTAGATCAGCCCCAGCATTTT. Amino acids: CASTRGLDQPQHF.

This chain joins TRBV3-1 (or the pseudogene TRBV3-2) and TRBJ2-7, with TRBD2 matching over 7 bases. Germline V lookup: CDR1 LGHDT, CDR2 YNNKEL (reference sequence). V lost 4 bases and J lost 4; bases outside the gene matches: 10. This CDR3 is 15 amino acids long. The CDR3 protein is CASSPGQTSQYEQYF. CDR3 nucleotide sequence: TGTGCCAGCAGCCCCGGCCAGACTAGCCAATACGAGCAGTACTTC.

The gene calls are TRBV5-1 and TRBJ1-2; 7 positions agree with TRBD1. The CDR3 covers 15 residues. The J segment lost 1 base and the V segment lost 3 bases, leaving 6 bases of the junction unmatched. Germline loops: CDR1 SGHRS, CDR2 YFSETQ. CDR3 sequence: CASSSGRQGNYGYTF. The CDR3 nucleotides read TGCGCCAGCAGCTCGGGAAGACAGGGTAACTATGGCTACACCTTC.

V gene TRBV6-5 combines with J gene TRBJ2-5; 7 bases fit TRBD1. This CDR3 spans 14 amino acids. The germline V gene encodes CDR1 MNHEY and CDR2 SVGAGI. Trimming at V came to 2 bases and at J to 5 bases, leaving 5 bases not matched to a gene. The CDR3 DNA reads as TGTGCCAGCAGTTACCCGGGACAGAAGGAGACCCAGTACTTC. Encoded protein: CASSYPGQKETQYF.

The CDR3, as DNA: TGTGCCAGCAGCCAATCAGGAGGATATGGCTACACCTTC. As protein: CASSQSGGYGYTF. The V call is TRBV3-1 (or the pseudogene TRBV3-2), the J call TRBJ1-2; D remains ambiguous. V was trimmed by 2 bases and J by 5 bases, leaving 9 bases between them. CDR3 length: 13 amino acids. CDR1 is LGHDT, CDR2 YNNKEL, per germline (reference sequence).

This chain links TRBV21-1 with TRBJ2-1; the table's D call TRBD1 went unverified against the DNA. TRBV21-1 is tagged as a pseudogene. The CDR3 has 15 residues. In DNA form, the CDR3 reads TGTGCCAGCAGCAGCGGGACAGGGGCCCACAATGAGCAGTTCTTC. Encoded protein: CASSSGTGAHNEQFF.

The CDR3 loop reads CASSQDLGGLSYEQYF. Written as DNA, the CDR3 is TGCGCCAGCAGCCAAGATCTGGGAGGGCTCTCCTACGAGCAGTACTTC. This chain joins TRBV4-1 and TRBJ2-7; TRBD2 matches at 7 bases. The junction had 5 bases not matched to a gene; V was cut back by 0 bases and J by 0 bases. CDR3 length equals 16 residues. CDR1 MGHRA and CDR2 YSYEKL come from the germline V gene.